This T cell receptor beta chain is from a study of shared clonotypes between healthy human individuals. Partitioning of CD4+ cells yielded a CD45RA+ naive subset and a CD45RA-negative memory subset. Details on this clone: Its matching antigen is unknown.

Study outcomes and limitations: Across a handful of donors, naive CD4 shared around 5%, naive CD8 under 4%, memory CD4 approximately 2.5%, memory CD8 approximately 0.4%.

Genomic DNA belonging to each subset was distributed in equal measure over several immunoSEQ plates. Replicate PCRs run on sorted subsets employed around 200 ng DNA, tens of thousands of T cell genomes. Method: immunoSEQ multiplex PCR; TCRdb's copy keeps in-frame clones and lacks some. Among about 1.5 million clones, approximately 98% were seen once, and the ten largest hold approximately 0.44%. This CDR3 contains 13 residues. The V gene's germline CDR1 is SQVTM and CDR2 ANQGSEA. V was pared by 6 bases and J by 0 bases, with 12 bases between. This receptor was identified in a young man in good health. The source material was naive CD4+ T cells sorted from blood. The subset: CD45RA+ positively selected. The rearrangement uses TRBV29-1 and TRBJ2-7; TRBD1 is a possible D gene (7 bases). The CDR3 spells CSVAGGSSYEQYF. CDR3 nucleotides: TGCAGCGTCGCAGGGGGGAGCTCCTACGAGCAGTACTTC.